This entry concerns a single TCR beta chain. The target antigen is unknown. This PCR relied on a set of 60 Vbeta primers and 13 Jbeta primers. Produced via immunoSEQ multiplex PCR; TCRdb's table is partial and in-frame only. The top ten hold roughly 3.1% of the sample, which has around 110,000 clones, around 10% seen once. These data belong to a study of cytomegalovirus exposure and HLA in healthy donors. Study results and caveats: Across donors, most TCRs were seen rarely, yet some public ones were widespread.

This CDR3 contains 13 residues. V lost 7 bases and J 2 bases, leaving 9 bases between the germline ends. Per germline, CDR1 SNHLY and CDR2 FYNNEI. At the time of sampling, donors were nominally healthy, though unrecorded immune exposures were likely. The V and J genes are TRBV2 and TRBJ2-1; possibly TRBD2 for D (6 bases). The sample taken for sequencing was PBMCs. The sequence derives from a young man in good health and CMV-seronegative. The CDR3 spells CASKTRAYNEQFF. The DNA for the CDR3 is TGTGCCAGCAAGACTAGAGCCTACAATGAGCAGTTCTTC.